Below are 5 T cell receptor beta chains sequenced from a single sample in a study of blood T cells in healthy people across ages. A second PCR, run for 7 to 11 cycles, used a sample-barcoded 5' primer plus a J-beta primer mix. TCRdb passed the 5' RACE reads through MiXCR, listing each CDR3 protein once. The sample carries some 670,000 distinct CDR3 sequences, 52% recorded once. Sequencing was done on a sample of blood. These receptors originate from an elderly woman in good health.

This clonotype was seen ten or more times. The chain recombines TRBV5-1 with TRBJ2-7; D remains ambiguous. The CDR3 is 12 amino acids. The germline V gene has CDR1 SGHRS and CDR2 YFSETQ. Trimming removed 0 bases at V and 6 bases at J, with 7 bases between. CDR3 sequence: CASSLGVAEQYF. The CDR3 nucleotides are TGCGCCAGCAGCTTGGGAGTAGCCGAGCAGTACTTC.

The count of this clonotype is one. The chain's CDR3 is CASGQGTGSAYEQYF. In DNA, the CDR3 is TGTGCTAGTGGCCAGGGGACAGGGAGCGCCTACGAGCAGTACTTC. The gene calls are TRBV12-5 and TRBJ2-5; 9 bases align to TRBD1. The end of the DNA fits TRBJ2-7 better, so the J call may be wrong. Germline CDR1 reads LGHNT; CDR2 reads FRNRAP. The CDR3 runs 15 residues.

The CDR3 protein is CASRGTDIQYF. In DNA, the CDR3 is TGCGCCAGCAGGGGGACTGATATTCAGTACTTC. The chain employs TRBV4-1 and TRBJ2-4, with TRBD2 as a possible D gene (6 bases). The CDR3 has 11 residues. Per the germline V gene, CDR1 is MGHRA and CDR2 is YSYEKL. The V gene lost 6 bases and the J gene lost 10 bases, with 10 bases spanning the gap.

The genes are TRBV27 and TRBJ2-4; D gene unclear. The CDR3 sequence is 15 residues long. CDR1 is MNHEY and CDR2 is SMNVEV in the germline V gene (reference sequence). V was pared by 7 bases and J by 5 bases, with 18 bases between. The CDR3: CASKKTRLVENIQYF. The CDR3 nucleotides read TGTGCCAGCAAAAAGACGAGGTTGGTAGAAAACATTCAGTACTTC.

The chain links TRBV6-5 to TRBJ2-3; either TRBD1 or TRBD2 may fit D (6 bases each). The V end lost 10 bases, the J end lost 12 bases, and 23 bases lay between the germline ends. The germline V gene encodes CDR1 MNHEY and CDR2 SVGAGI. This CDR3 has 13 residues. CDR3 coding DNA: TGTGCCACCATAACGGGAGCCCAGGGGCGTCAGTATTTT. This translates into CATITGAQGRQYF.